This is a list of T cell receptor beta chains from one sample in a study of OX40 agonist ivuxolimab in advanced cancers. Assay used: immunoSEQ multiplex PCR; TCRdb lists only in-frame clones, some missing. The sample has approximately 50,000 clones; around four fifths are singletons. Sequenced here: CD4+ or CD8+ T cells sorted from blood, sampled in a trial of the OX40 agonist ivuxolimab. Every receptor here comes from an adult with an advanced solid tumor such as melanoma, head and neck, liver or kidney cancer. CDR3s include the opening cysteine and the closing phenylalanine or tryptophan. The D gene is left open where the match is weak. Only part of the rows carry a size: once, few, many, or a class if the clone is expanded.

>TRBD2|once|TRBJ2-5|TRBV5-4
CASSPGNPRGGEETQYF
TGTGCCAGCAGCCCCGGAAATCCTCGCGGGGGTGAAGAGACCCAGTACTTC
>TRBD2|.|TRBJ2-5|TRBV19
CASNRNSGGPKETQYF
TGTGCCAGTAACCGTAATAGCGGGGGGCCGAAAGAGACCCAGTACTTC
>.|.|TRBJ2-6|TRBV15
CATSRRNSGANVLTF
TGTGCCACCAGCAGAAGGAATTCTGGGGCCAACGTCCTGACTTTC
>.|few|TRBJ1-1|TRBV7-2
CASSLHLGTEAFF
TGTGCCAGCAGCTTACATTTGGGCACTGAAGCTTTCTTT
>TRBD1|.|TRBJ1-5|TRBV9
CASSMGQGEPQHF
TGTGCCAGCAGCATGGGACAGGGTGAGCCCCAGCATTTT
>.|.|TRBJ1-4|TRBV12-2
CASRFIGDKNEKLFF
TGTGCAAGTCGCTTCATTGGGGACAAAAATGAAAAACTGTTTTTT
>.|.|TRBJ2-5|TRBV6-6
CASCLQQETQYF
TGTGCCAGCTGCCTCCAACAAGAGACCCAGTACTTC
>.|.|TRBJ1-4|TRBV7-2
CASSRDVGRNEKLFF
TGTGCCAGCAGCAGGGACGTAGGACGAAATGAAAAACTGTTTTTT
>.|.|TRBJ2-2|TRBV28
CASSLGTNTGELFF
TGTGCCAGCAGTTTGGGGACAAACACCGGGGAGCTGTTTTTT
>.|.|TRBJ2-4|TRBV6-6
CASSYPGKNIQYF
TGTGCCAGCAGTTACCCTGGGAAAAACATTCAGTACTTC
>.|.|TRBJ1-3|TRBV6-4
CASSENPGNTIYF
TGTGCCAGCAGTGAAAATCCTGGAAACACCATATATTTT